One sample yielded the 14 T cell receptor beta chains listed below, sequenced in a study of spatial heterogeneity in lung cancer. Antigens for these TCRs are unknown. TCRdb itself ran the 5' RACE reads through MiXCR, one entry per CDR3 protein. The repertoire holds about 2,800 distinct CDR3 sequences, with 10% to 13% as singletons. Time point in this sample: sample taken at primary tumor resection. Whole-study results and caveats: Mutation counts in tumors were tracked by counts of expanded intratumoral alpha and beta TCRs.

Sequencing was performed on lung tumor tissue, taken at surgery. These receptors originate from a male donor with early-stage non-small cell lung cancer.

This clonotype rates as hyperexpanded. Since the library was made to target alpha chains, this beta chain is a stray read and its abundance is not meaningful. The rearrangement links TRBV12-3 or TRBV12-4 to TRBJ2-5; TRBD1 or TRBD2 may be the D gene (5 bases each). There are 14 residues in the CDR3. Between the trimmed V and J ends, which lost 3 bases and 3 bases, there was a span of 11 bases. CDR3 in DNA: TGTGCCAGCAGTTTCTCGGGACGCGAAGAGACCCAGTACTTC. It codes for CASSFSGREETQYF.

In its sample, this clonotype is medium-sized. With the library built for alpha chains, this beta chain is off target and its frequency is not meaningful. V and J are TRBV19 and TRBJ1-2; D ambiguous. V was shortened by 5 bases and J by 0 bases, with 16 bases between the two germline ends. The CDR3 length is 16 residues. Germline V gives CDR1 LNHDA, CDR2 SQIVND (reference sequence). The CDR3 DNA reads TGTGCCAGTAGTTCCCAAACAGCATCCTCTAACTATGGCTACACCTTC. Protein sequence: CASSSQTASSNYGYTF. Filled out from reference TRBV19 and TRBJ1-2, the complete variable domain reads DGGITQSPKYLFRKEGQNVTLSCEQNLNHDAMYWYRQDPGQGLRLIYYSQIVNDFQKGDIAEGYSVSREKKESFPLTVTSAQKNPTAFYLCASSSQTASSNYGYTFGSGTRLTVV.

By share of the sample, this clonotype is medium-sized. Found in a library prepared for alpha chains, this beta chain is an off-target read, and its abundance has little meaning. The chain uses TRBV5-1 and TRBJ2-3; D remains unclear. Per the germline V gene, CDR1 is SGHRS and CDR2 is YFSETQ. The V gene lost 0 bases and the J gene lost 2 bases, with 7 bases spanning the gap. The CDR3 is made up of 14 amino acids. CDR3 sequence reads: CASSLGGYTDTQYF. The CDR3, as DNA: TGCGCCAGCAGCTTGGGAGGTTACACAGATACGCAGTATTTT.

The sample holds a few counts of this clonotype. Being off target in a library aimed at alpha chains, this beta chain has a size of little meaning. This chain joins TRBV7-2 and TRBJ1-1; D ambiguous. The length of the CDR3 is 15 residues. CDR1 is SGHTA and CDR2 is FQGNSA in the germline V gene. V lost 2 bases, J lost 3 bases, and 13 bases lay in between. CDR3 nucleotides: TGTGCCAGCAGCTTAAACGGTGGGAGTGACACTGAAGCTTTCTTT. Its translation is CASSLNGGSDTEAFF.

This clonotype counts as medium-sized. This beta chain came through as a stray read in a library set up for alpha chains, and its size says little. The chain joins TRBV20-1 to TRBJ2-7; possible D gene TRBD2, 6 bases. V lost 5 bases and J lost 3, with 17 bases in between. Germline V gene lookup returns CDR1 DFQATT and CDR2 SNEGSKA (reference sequence). This CDR3 is 14 amino acids long. The CDR3 region is CSALGGAGSYEQYF. Written as DNA, the CDR3 is TGCAGTGCTCTAGGCGGGGCAGGAAGCTACGAGCAGTACTTC.

Comment on this clonotype: A library made for alpha chains picked up this beta chain off target, so its size means little. This chain joins TRBV6-2 or TRBV6-3 and TRBJ2-1; D unclear. V lost 3 bases to trimming and J lost 6 bases, with 6 bases between them. The CDR3 length is 12 residues. The germline V gene has CDR1 MNHEY and CDR2 SVGEGT. CDR3 DNA: TGTGCCAGCAGTTATCCCCGCAATGAGCAGTTCTTC. This gives the protein CASSYPRNEQFF.

This clonotype rates as medium-sized. The library was designed around alpha chains, so this beta chain is a stray read whose abundance carries little weight. The V call is TRBV4-3, the J call TRBJ2-5; 9 bases are a match to TRBD1. Germline V gene data show CDR1 as LGHNA and CDR2 as YSLEER. The V segment lost 1 base and the J segment 5 bases; nucleotides outside the gene matches: 5. The CDR3 sequence is 15 residues long. The CDR3 reads CASSQAWTGAETQYF. For the CDR3, the DNA is TGCGCCAGCAGCCAAGCTTGGACAGGGGCCGAGACCCAGTACTTC.

This clonotype is deemed medium-sized. Because the library targeted alpha chains, this beta chain is an off-target read whose size means little. V is TRBV5-5 and J is TRBJ2-7; no definite D call. Germline CDR1 and CDR2: SGHKS and YYEKEE (reference sequence). Trimming shortened V by 0 bases and J by 3 bases, and 7 bases separated the two germline ends. The CDR3 runs 13 residues. The CDR3 region is CASSLAWDYEQYF. The CDR3 coding sequence is TGTGCCAGCAGCTTGGCTTGGGACTACGAGCAGTACTTC.

This clonotype rates as medium-sized. Since the library was made to target alpha chains, this beta chain is a stray read and its abundance is not meaningful. The rearrangement joins TRBV6-2 or TRBV6-3 to TRBJ2-1; no definite D call. Germline values: CDR1 MNHEY, CDR2 SVGEGT. The CDR3 consists of 13 residues. V shed 6 bases and J shed 6 bases, with 12 bases lying between them. CDR3 nucleotides: TGTGCCAGCAGCCCTGGACGCCGCAATGAGCAGTTCTTC. This encodes CASSPGRRNEQFF.

This clonotype is classed as medium-sized (0.01 to 0.1%). This beta chain slipped into a library made for alpha chains as a stray read, so its size is not meaningful. V gene TRBV6-9 combines with J gene TRBJ1-4; tentative D call: TRBD1 (5 bases). The germline V gene encodes CDR1 MNHGY and CDR2 SVAAGI. The CDR3 loop spans 15 amino acids. The germline V and J ends were trimmed by 4 bases and 9 bases, with 18 bases remaining between them. The CDR3, as DNA: TGTGCCAGCAGTTTTGGGGCAGCACTAATGAAAAAACTGTTTTTT. Translation: CASSFGAALMKKLFF.

This clonotype was seen ten or more times. Because the library targeted alpha chains, this beta chain is an off-target read whose size means little. The rearrangement uses TRBV7-2 and TRBJ2-1; a possible D gene is TRBD2 (6 bases). Trimming removed 2 bases at V and 9 bases at J, with 11 bases between. In germline, CDR1 is SGHTA, CDR2 FQGNSA. CDR3 length: 13 amino acids. As DNA, the CDR3 is TGTGCCAGCAGCTTAAGGTGGGAGGCTGAGCAGTTCTTC. It codes for CASSLRWEAEQFF.

By proportion, this clonotype is medium-sized. This beta chain was picked up by a library intended for alpha chains and is off target, so its count carries little meaning. The chain employs TRBV3-1 and TRBJ2-7; D is ambiguous. The CDR3 runs 14 residues. V was cut by 0 bases and J by 0 bases, with 6 bases left in between. From germline, CDR1 is LGHDT and CDR2 YNNKEL (reference sequence). The CDR3 loop is CASSQEGISYEQYF. As DNA, the CDR3 is TGTGCCAGCAGCCAAGAGGGGATCTCCTACGAGCAGTACTTC.

By share, this clonotype ranks as medium-sized. For a library built for alpha chains, this beta chain is a stray read; little rests on its size. This sequence joins TRBV10-3 and TRBJ2-5; 14 nucleotides match TRBD2. Germline V gives CDR1 ENHRY, CDR2 SYGVKD. Losses at the gene ends were 6 bases for V and 5 bases for J; bases not matched to a gene: 5. The length of the CDR3 is 15 residues. This CDR3 reads CAISRTSGGRETQYF. The DNA of the CDR3 is TGTGCCATCAGCCGGACTAGCGGGGGGAGGGAGACCCAGTACTTC.

In this sample, this clonotype is medium-sized. Within a library made for alpha chains, this beta chain is off target, and its count is uninformative. This rearrangement joins TRBV29-1 to TRBJ2-7; the D is unclear. Germline lookup yields CDR1 SQVTM and CDR2 ANQGSEA. The length of the CDR3 is 12 residues. V was pared by 3 bases and J by 1 base, with 7 bases between. The CDR3 reads CSVESESYEQYF. The CDR3 bases are TGCAGCGTTGAGAGTGAATCCTACGAGCAGTACTTC.